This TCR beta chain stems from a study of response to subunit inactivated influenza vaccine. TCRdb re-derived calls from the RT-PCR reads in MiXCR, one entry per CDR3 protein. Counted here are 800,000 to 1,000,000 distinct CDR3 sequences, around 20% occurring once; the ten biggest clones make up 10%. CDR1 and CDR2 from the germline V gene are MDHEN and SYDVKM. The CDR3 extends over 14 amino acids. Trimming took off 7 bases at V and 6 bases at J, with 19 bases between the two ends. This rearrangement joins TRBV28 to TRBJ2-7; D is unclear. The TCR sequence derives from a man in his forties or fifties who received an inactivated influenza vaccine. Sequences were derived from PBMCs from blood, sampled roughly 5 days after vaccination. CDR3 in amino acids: CASTLDWGMREQYF. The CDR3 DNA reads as TGTGCCAGCACCCTAGACTGGGGTATGCGCGAGCAGTACTTC.